The 16 T cell receptor beta chains presented below share a single source sample, sequenced in a study of Graves' ophthalmopathy and Graves' hyperthyroidism. RNA transcripts yielded amplified TCR beta CDR3 regions. A first-round RT-PCR used HTBI primers, followed by a second-round multiplex PCR. TCRdb re-derived calls from the multiplex PCR reads in MiXCR, one entry per CDR3 protein. Seen here are roughly 480,000 distinct CDR3 sequences, approximately 14% observed once, and the top ten hold approximately 9.8%. Sequenced material: blood. The receptors were sampled from a woman aged 25 to 45 with Graves' ophthalmopathy.

This clonotype came up many times. The chain has TRBV20-1 and TRBJ2-7; D is undetermined. The germline V gene encodes CDR1 DFQATT and CDR2 SNEGSKA (reference sequence). The CDR3 contains 13 residues. Trimming took off 4 bases at V and 2 bases at J, with 12 bases between the two ends. CDR3 bases: TGCAGTGCTACCAGCGCAGATACCTACGAGCAGTACTTC. It encodes CSATSADTYEQYF.

This clonotype was observed many times. The chain is built from TRBV15 and TRBJ1-1, with D perhaps TRBD1 (5 bases). The CDR3 runs to 14 residues. V lost 3 bases and J 9 bases, leaving 17 bases between the germline ends. The germline V gene encodes CDR1 LNHNV and CDR2 YYDKDF (reference sequence). The CDR3 reads CATSREALDNKAFF. Here the CDR3 DNA reads TGTGCCACCAGCAGGGAGGCGTTGGACAACAAAGCTTTCTTT.

The CDR3 sequence is CASGRDKAYSDAFF. The CDR3 nucleotides read TGTGCCAGCGGCCGGGACAAGGCTTACAGTGATGCTTTCTTT. The V and J genes are TRBV6-1 and TRBJ1-1, with D perhaps TRBD1 (6 bases). Trimming left V 8 bases short and J 11 bases short, with 24 bases between. Germline CDR1 is MNHNS and CDR2 is SASEGT. CDR3 length equals 14 residues.

This clonotype was counted at least ten times. This chain links TRBV28 with TRBJ2-2; unclear D gene. V lost 1 base and J lost 8, with 14 bases in between. CDR3 size: 15 residues. The germline V gene encodes CDR1 MDHEN and CDR2 SYDVKM. CDR3 sequence reads: CASSLLTPPAGELFF. The CDR3 DNA reads TGTGCCAGCAGTTTATTAACCCCCCCCGCGGGGGAGCTGTTTTTT.

This clonotype was seen repeatedly, ten times or more. The V gene is TRBV11-2, the J gene TRBJ2-7, with TRBD1 matching over 7 bases. CDR1 and CDR2 (germline): SGHAT, FQNNGV. V lost 0 bases, J lost 3 bases, and 2 bases stayed unmatched. CDR3 length: 14 amino acids. The CDR3 reads CASSLESGGYEQYF. The CDR3 bases are TGTGCCAGCAGCTTAGAATCAGGGGGCTACGAGCAGTACTTC.

Many counts were recorded for this clonotype. V and J are TRBV4-1 and TRBJ1-1; D may be TRBD1 (5 bases). Germline CDR1 reads MGHRA; CDR2 reads YSYEKL. V dropped 3 bases and J dropped 6 bases, with 26 bases sitting between them. The CDR3 loop spans 18 amino acids. The CDR3 region is CASSQLPRGNYHRAEAFF. CDR3 in DNA: TGCGCCAGCAGCCAGCTACCCCGGGGCAATTATCACCGCGCTGAAGCTTTCTTT.

This clonotype was found many times. The chain couples TRBV12-3 or TRBV12-4 to TRBJ2-5, with 12 nucleotides matching TRBD2. The CDR3 totals 15 residues. Trimming at V came to 7 bases and at J to 1 base, leaving 4 bases not matched to a gene. Written as DNA, the CDR3 is TGTGCCAGCACCGAACTAGCGGGGGGCCAAGAGACCCAGTACTTC. It codes for CASTELAGGQETQYF.

This clonotype was seen many times. This chain links TRBV2 with TRBJ1-6; D is uncertain. The CDR3 covers 12 residues. The ends were cut back, 6 bases at V and 5 bases at J, with 5 bases in the middle. The V gene's germline CDR1 is SNHLY and CDR2 FYNNEI. CDR3 bases: TGTGCCAGCAGCCATAATAATTCACCCCTCCACTTT. Protein product: CASSHNNSPLHF.

This chain links TRBV24-1 with TRBJ2-2, with TRBD2 matching over 11 bases. After removal of 9 bases from V and 0 bases from J, the junction contained 14 bases not matched to a gene. Looked up from germline, CDR1 is KGHDR and CDR2 is SFDVKD. The CDR3 is 19 residues long. In DNA form, the CDR3 reads TGTGCCACCGAGAGGAAACTAGCGGGAGTAAGCGCGAACACCGGGGAGCTGTTTTTT. Its translation: CATERKLAGVSANTGELFF.

The chain uses TRBV20-1 and TRBJ2-5, with 9 bases lining up with TRBD2. V lost 3 bases, J lost 5 bases, and 10 bases stayed unmatched. The CDR3 runs 15 residues. Germline V lookup: CDR1 DFQATT, CDR2 SNEGSKA (reference sequence). CDR3 in amino acids: CSASGGRAVGETQYF. The CDR3 nucleotides are TGCAGTGCTAGTGGCGGGAGGGCCGTCGGTGAGACCCAGTACTTC.

As to this clonotype: Being one base from a much bigger clone, this may be a read error. The chain carries TRBV11-2 and TRBJ2-7, with D hard to call. Germline CDR1 SGHAT, CDR2 FQNNGV. CDR3 length: 14 residues. CDR3 bases: TGTGCCCGCAGCTTAGAAGGCGGTAACTACGAGCGGTACTTC. Translated: CARSLEGGNYERYF. Full variable domain (rest looked up from reference TRBV11-2 and TRBJ2-7): EAGVAQSPRYKIIEKRQSVAFWCNPISGHATLYWYQQILGQGPKLLIQFQNNGVVDDSQLPKDRFSAERLKGVDSTLKIQPAKLEDSAVYLCARSLEGGNYERYFGPGTRLTVT.

This clonotype was seen more than once but under ten times. The chain has TRBV29-1 and TRBJ2-5, with D unresolved. V was trimmed by 3 bases and J by 2 bases, leaving 10 bases between them. The CDR3 has 13 amino acids. Germline lookup yields CDR1 SQVTM and CDR2 ANQGSEA. The CDR3 DNA reads TGCAGCGTTGAGAGTGCCGGGCAAGAGACCCAGTACTTC. It specifies CSVESAGQETQYF.

About this clonotype itself: At one end the junction does not follow the germline gene, possibly because of a read error. The chain is built from TRBV6-1 and TRBJ1-1, with no clear D. This CDR3 is built from 14 residues. Per the germline V gene, CDR1 is MNHNS and CDR2 is SASEGT. The CDR3 DNA follows: TGTGCCAGCAGTCTCGGACTATCGAACACTGATGCTTTCTTT. Translated: CASSLGLSNTDAFF.

This clonotype was detected many times. This chain uses TRBV12-3 or TRBV12-4 with TRBJ2-7; D is ambiguous. CDR3 length: 16 amino acids. Trimming stripped 3 bases from V and 0 bases from J, with 15 bases between. CDR3 sequence: CASSLRRAASSYEQYF. CDR3 bases: TGTGCCAGCAGTTTGAGAAGGGCGGCCAGCTCCTACGAGCAGTACTTC.

This clonotype was detected many times. J is TRBJ1-1 and V is TRBV20-1; 7 bases match TRBD1. The CDR3 is made up of 12 amino acids. Germline loops: CDR1 DFQATT, CDR2 SNEGSKA (reference sequence). The CDR3 DNA sequence: TGCAGCGCCAGACAGGGTAACACTGAAGCTTTCTTT. Its protein product is CSARQGNTEAFF.

At least ten counts were recorded for this clonotype. V is TRBV20-1 and J is TRBJ1-1; no reliable D call. The V and J ends lost 5 bases and 0 bases respectively, with 10 bases between them. The germline gives CDR1 DFQATT, CDR2 SNEGSKA (reference sequence). The CDR3 extends over 13 amino acids. CDR3 in DNA: TGCAGTGCTCGACCGCAGATGAACACTGAAGCTTTCTTT. Protein: CSARPQMNTEAFF.